Below, 10 T cell receptor beta chains from the same sample are listed, as sequenced in a study of technical replicates of blood from several donors. Clones were sequenced by immunoSEQ multiplex PCR, and TCRdb holds only the in-frame ones, with some missing. This table holds about 63,000 clones, around 87% found once. The sequencing sample was made of PBMCs. The receptors stem from a human donor in good health. Some clones in this sample may be carry-over from other donors' samples.

This chain connects TRBV5-1 to TRBJ1-2; D gene uncertain. Germline V lookup: CDR1 SGHRS, CDR2 YFSETQ. CDR3 length: 16 amino acids. The V gene lost 4 bases and the J gene lost 0 bases, with 16 bases spanning the gap. Here the CDR3 reads CASSASPRAANYGYTF. The CDR3 DNA reads TGCGCCAGCAGCGCTTCCCCGAGGGCTGCTAACTATGGCTACACCTTC.

V usage is TRBV2 and J usage is TRBJ2-7, with 8 nucleotides matching TRBD2. The CDR3 has 15 residues. Trimming removed 2 bases from V and 3 bases from J; junction bases left unmatched: 6. Germline CDR1 is SNHLY and CDR2 is FYNNEI. The CDR3 sequence: CASSESSGGYYEQYF. CDR3 bases: TGTGCCAGCAGTGAATCCAGCGGGGGATACTACGAGCAGTACTTC.

This clone appeared a few times. V gene TRBV10-3 combines with J gene TRBJ2-2, with 8 bases fitting TRBD2. With 7 bases clipped from V and 5 bases from J, the junction kept 3 bases outside the gene matches. The germline CDR1 and CDR2 sequences are ENHRY and SYGVKD. The CDR3 has 13 residues. The DNA for the CDR3 is TGTGCCATCACCCCTAGCGGGACCGGGGAGCTGTTTTTT. Protein: CAITPSGTGELFF.

This rearrangement joins TRBV29-1 to TRBJ1-2; D gene unclear. V was trimmed by 3 bases and J by 4 bases, leaving 12 bases between them. The CDR3 is 13 amino acids. CDR1 and CDR2 (germline): SQVTM, ANQGSEA. CDR3 in DNA: TGCAGCGTTGAGTGGGCCCTGGGCTATGGCTACACCTTC. This codes for CSVEWALGYGYTF.

The CDR3 region is CASRPGRFNSPLHF. DNA for the CDR3: TGTGCCTCCCGGCCAGGGCGATTTAATTCACCCCTCCACTTT. The gene calls are TRBV2 and TRBJ1-6; possible D gene TRBD1, 5 bases. The CDR3 covers 14 residues. Germline CDR1 and CDR2: SNHLY and FYNNEI. V was pared by 11 bases and J by 6 bases, with 17 bases between.

This clone has a handful of counts. The chain uses TRBV6-1 and TRBJ2-5, with 10 bases aligning to TRBD2. The CDR3 spans 15 residues. V trimming: 0 bases; J trimming: 2 bases; junction bases outside the gene matches: 0. Germline assignment: CDR1 MNHNS and CDR2 SASEGT. This CDR3 is CASSEAAGGQETQYF. The CDR3 DNA follows: TGTGCCAGCAGTGAAGCAGCGGGGGGGCAAGAGACCCAGTACTTC.

This chain connects TRBV4-1 to TRBJ1-5; no reliable D call. The CDR3 spans 16 residues. The V end lost 1 base, the J end lost 7 bases, and 17 bases lay between the germline ends. The germline V gene has CDR1 MGHRA and CDR2 YSYEKL. In DNA, the CDR3 is TGCGCCAGCAGCCAAGTGCTGGCGGGCTCGAGGCAGCCCCAGCATTTT. It is translated as CASSQVLAGSRQPQHF.

The chain combines TRBV7-2 with TRBJ2-7; 12 nucleotides align to TRBD2. V lost 5 bases, J lost 2 bases, and 16 bases stayed unmatched. The germline gives CDR1 SGHTA, CDR2 FQGNSA. The CDR3 length is 19 residues. The CDR3 nucleotides read TGTGCCAGCAGCACACGGGGCCCTACTAGCGGGGGGTCTCCCTACGAGCAGTACTTC. The encoded protein is CASSTRGPTSGGSPYEQYF. The full variable domain, rest sourced from reference TRBV7-2 and TRBJ2-7, is GAGVSQSPSNKVTEKGKDVELRCDPISGHTALYWYRQSLGQGLEFLIYFQGNSAPDKSGLPSDRFSAERTGGSVSTLTIQRTQQEDSAVYLCASSTRGPTSGGSPYEQYFGPGTRLTVT.

This chain joins TRBV9 and TRBJ2-7; 9 bases align to TRBD1. The CDR3 has 15 amino acids. Germline V lookup: CDR1 SGDLS, CDR2 YYNGEE. V dropped 4 bases and J dropped 1; count of bases not matched to a gene: 6. The CDR3 DNA follows: TGTGCCAGCAGCCCGACGGACAGGGGTTCCTACGAGCAGTACTTC. It is translated as CASSPTDRGSYEQYF.

V usage is TRBV5-1 and J usage is TRBJ2-1; D not certain. Trimming cost V 4 bases and J 0 bases, with 11 bases left between them. The length of the CDR3 is 15 residues. CDR1 is SGHRS, CDR2 YFSETQ, per germline. CDR3 coding DNA: TGCGCCAGCAGCCCTACTATCGTCTCCTACAATGAGCAGTTCTTC. It is translated as CASSPTIVSYNEQFF.